The clone carrying this TCR beta chain was seen more than once but under ten times. The antigen is not known. This entry belongs to a study of CD8 T cells in ankylosing spondylitis. Study-wide findings and caveats: Roughly 8 highly homologous variants made up a TCR beta motif, and this motif appeared characteristic of ankylosing spondylitis blood. The disease-linked clones had a CD8+ phenotype and low blood frequencies.

Scientists made TCR beta libraries using quantitative 5'-RACE with molecular barcodes. TCRdb analysed the 5' RACE reads with MiXCR anew, one entry per CDR3 protein. Of hundreds of thousands of distinct CDR3 sequences in the sample, roughly 18% were seen once. Trimming removed 4 bases from V and 3 bases from J, with 13 bases in between. The CDR3 extends over 14 amino acids. In germline, CDR1 is LGHDT, CDR2 YNNKEL (reference sequence). V is TRBV3-1 and J is TRBJ2-7; no clear D gene. Material: blood, either unsorted or a sorted T cell fraction (not recorded which). The receptor was derived from a male donor with ankylosing spondylitis. The CDR3 loop reads CASSRDGWGYEQYF. The CDR3 bases are TGTGCCAGCAGCCGGGATGGCTGGGGCTACGAGCAGTACTTC.